Shown below are 25 T cell receptor beta chains from a single sample sequenced in a study of long-term antiretroviral therapy in people with HIV. They ran version v3.0 of the immunoSEQ assay at survey level. TCRdb's table, derived via immunoSEQ multiplex PCR, lists solely in-frame clones and lacks some. The repertoire consists of thousands of clones, with 77% occurring once and the leading ten covering about 16%. Sample: unsorted PBMCs, taken 0.5 years before starting antiretroviral therapy. The source is a man aged 40-50 years with HIV.

The chain is built from TRBV7-9 and TRBJ1-1; TRBD1 matches 8 bases. Trimming took 5 bases from V and 2 from J; bases not matched to a gene: 10. The CDR3 sequence is 16 residues long. CDR1 is SEHNR and CDR2 is FQNEAQ in the germline V gene (reference sequence). The DNA for the CDR3 is TGTGCCAGCAGCCCTACCTCGACAGGGGATAACACTGAAGCTTTCTTT. Protein sequence: CASSPTSTGDNTEAFF.

By share, this clone counts as large (0.1 to 1%). The rearrangement joins TRBV7-3 to TRBJ2-3, with TRBD2 matching over 9 bases. Germline loops: CDR1 SGHTA, CDR2 FQGTGA. The V gene end was trimmed by 1 base and the J gene end by 6 bases; junction bases not matched to a gene: 2. CDR3 length: 14 residues. CDR3 amino acids: CASSLNAGGDTQYF. CDR3 nucleotides: TGTGCCAGCAGCTTAAACGCGGGGGGGGATACGCAGTATTTT.

This clone was seen a few times. The chain recombines TRBV5-1 with TRBJ1-2; 9 bases are shared with TRBD1. The CDR3 has 14 residues. With V trimmed by 5 bases and J by 4 bases, 6 bases remained unmatched. Germline V gene data show CDR1 as SGHRS and CDR2 as YFSETQ. Here the CDR3 reads CASSRTGEGYGYTF. DNA for the CDR3: TGCGCCAGCAGTCGGACAGGGGAAGGCTATGGCTACACCTTC. Complete variable domain (other parts from reference TRBV5-1 and TRBJ1-2): KAGVTQTPRYLIKTRGQQVTLSCSPISGHRSVSWYQQTPGQGLQFLFEYFSETQRNKGNFPGRFSGRQFSNSRSEMNVSTLELGDSALYLCASSRTGEGYGYTFGSGTRLTVV.

The chain links TRBV5-6 to TRBJ1-2; D is unresolved. This CDR3 has 14 amino acids. The germline V and J ends were trimmed by 0 bases and 4 bases, with 10 bases remaining between them. Per germline, CDR1 SGHDT and CDR2 YYEEEE. In DNA form, the CDR3 reads TGTGCCAGCAGCTTGGGAGGGATCGGCTATGGCTACACCTTC. It encodes CASSLGGIGYGYTF. The entire variable domain, with the rest obtained from reference TRBV5-6 and TRBJ1-2, is as follows: DAGVTQSPTHLIKTRGQQVTLRCSPKSGHDTVSWYQQALGQGPQFIFQYYEEEERQRGNFPDRFSGHQFPNYSSELNVNALLLGDSALYLCASSLGGIGYGYTFGSGTRLTVV.

This rearrangement joins TRBV19 to TRBJ1-6, with 9 nucleotides matching TRBD1. The CDR3 length is 13 residues. The germline V gene has CDR1 LNHDA and CDR2 SQIVND (reference sequence). V lost 5 bases, J lost 8 bases, and 1 base stayed unmatched. The CDR3 DNA reads TGTGCCAGTAGTGGGACAGGGTATTCACCCCTCCACTTT. This encodes CASSGTGYSPLHF. Full variable domain (outside the CDR3, taken from reference TRBV19 and TRBJ1-6): DGGITQSPKYLFRKEGQNVTLSCEQNLNHDAMYWYRQDPGQGLRLIYYSQIVNDFQKGDIAEGYSVSREKKESFPLTVTSAQKNPTAFYLCASSGTGYSPLHFGNGTRLTVT.

This clone was seen only a few times. This chain links TRBV25-1 with TRBJ2-2; D ambiguous. The CDR3 consists of 13 residues. The V gene lost 2 bases and the J gene lost 6 bases, with 7 bases spanning the gap. The germline gives CDR1 MGHDK, CDR2 SYGVNS. CDR3 residues: CASSEKGAGELFF. Written as DNA, the CDR3 is TGTGCCAGCAGTGAAAAAGGTGCCGGGGAGCTGTTTTTT.

V and J are TRBV6-1 and TRBJ2-6; D is perhaps TRBD2 (7 bases). The CDR3 is made up of 15 amino acids. Per the germline V gene, CDR1 is MNHNS and CDR2 is SASEGT. Trimming took 6 bases from V and 2 from J, leaving 11 bases between them. The CDR3 sequence: CASRTGGPGANVLTF. The CDR3 nucleotides are TGTGCCAGCAGGACGGGGGGCCCTGGGGCCAACGTCCTGACTTTC.

The V call is TRBV4-1, the J call TRBJ1-4, with 7 bases fitting TRBD1. The CDR3 is 15 residues long. Germline V gene lookup returns CDR1 MGHRA and CDR2 YSYEKL. The J segment lost 7 bases and the V segment lost 4 bases, leaving 9 bases of the junction unmatched. The CDR3 spells CASSPSQGSGEKLFF. CDR3 bases: TGCGCCAGCAGCCCCTCACAGGGGTCAGGTGAAAAACTGTTTTTT.

The J gene is TRBJ2-3, the V gene TRBV6-5; D is possibly TRBD1 or TRBD2 (6 bases each). CDR1 is MNHEY and CDR2 is SVGAGI in the germline V gene. This CDR3 comprises 15 residues. Trimming stripped 2 bases from V and 2 bases from J, with 11 bases between. CDR3 residues: CASSYVGGDTDTQYF. Here the CDR3 DNA reads TGTGCCAGCAGTTACGTGGGGGGCGACACAGATACGCAGTATTTT.

V usage is TRBV6-5 and J usage is TRBJ1-2, with a tentative D call TRBD1 (5 bases). CDR1 is MNHEY, CDR2 SVGAGI, per germline. CDR3 size: 14 residues. With 6 bases removed from V and 3 bases from J, the gap between germline ends came to 14 bases. CDR3 loop: CASSPFGGDYGYTF. The CDR3 nucleotides are TGTGCCAGCAGCCCCTTCGGGGGAGACTATGGCTACACCTTC.

Only one count was recorded for this clone. The junction shows a germline mismatch at one end, possibly a read error. This sequence joins TRBV6-9 and TRBJ2-1, with D uncertain. The CDR3 is 14 amino acids. Germline CDR1 reads MNHGY; CDR2 reads SVAAGI. CDR3 nucleotides: TGTGCCAGCAGCTATTCCGACTCCTACAATGAGCAGTTCTTC. It is translated as CASSYSDSYNEQFF.

This clone was counted a single time. V usage is TRBV6-1 and J usage is TRBJ1-4, with TRBD1 matching 8 bases. Germline values: CDR1 MNHNS, CDR2 SASEGT. The junction had 7 bases not matched to a gene; V was cut back by 6 bases and J by 4 bases. CDR3 length: 15 amino acids. The CDR3: CASSPRTGSNEKLFF. DNA of the CDR3: TGTGCCAGCAGCCCCCGGACAGGGAGTAATGAAAAACTGTTTTTT.

The rearrangement joins TRBV19 to TRBJ1-3; D is unresolved. Trimming took 0 bases from V and 0 from J, leaving 6 bases between them. The germline gives CDR1 LNHDA, CDR2 SQIVND (reference sequence). There are 15 residues in the CDR3. CDR3 residues: CASSIDSDSGNTIYF. CDR3 in DNA: TGTGCCAGTAGTATAGACAGCGACTCTGGAAACACCATATATTTT.

The V call is TRBV30, the J call TRBJ1-4, with D perhaps TRBD1 (5 bases). Germline loops: CDR1 GTSNPN, CDR2 SVGIG (reference sequence). V was cut by 1 base and J by 8 bases, with 8 bases left in between. The CDR3 extends over 12 amino acids. The DNA of the CDR3 is TGTGCCTGGAGTGCGAGACAGGAAAAACTGTTTTTT. Amino acids: CAWSARQEKLFF.

The chain couples TRBV9 to TRBJ2-7; 7 bases align to TRBD2. This CDR3 has 15 residues. V lost 0 bases and J lost 2; bases outside the gene matches: 5. CDR1 and CDR2 (germline): SGDLS, YYNGEE. The DNA for the CDR3 is TGTGCCAGCAGCGTAGGGGCGGGGGATACCTACGAGCAGTACTTC. This gives the protein CASSVGAGDTYEQYF.

The CDR3 protein is CASSSSGQPFEKLFF. CDR3 DNA sequence: TGCGCCAGCAGCTCCTCGGGACAGCCGTTTGAAAAACTGTTTTTT. The chain recombines TRBV5-1 with TRBJ1-4, with 7 bases that match TRBD1. The J segment lost 7 bases and the V segment lost 3 bases, leaving 9 bases of the junction unmatched. The CDR3 covers 15 residues. Germline V gives CDR1 SGHRS, CDR2 YFSETQ.

V usage is TRBV6-5 and J usage is TRBJ1-3; TRBD1 is a possible D gene (5 bases). This CDR3 comprises 15 residues. The ends were cut back, 5 bases at V and 0 bases at J, with 11 bases in the middle. Germline V gene data show CDR1 as MNHEY and CDR2 as SVGAGI. CDR3 nucleotide sequence: TGTGCCAGCAGTGCTTGGGGGGGCTCTGGAAACACCATATATTTT. It codes for CASSAWGGSGNTIYF.

The chain combines TRBV19 with TRBJ2-7; 10 bases agree with TRBD1. The V gene's germline CDR1 is LNHDA and CDR2 SQIVND (reference sequence). This CDR3 has 15 residues. V lost 3 bases, J lost 3 bases, and 5 bases stayed unmatched. The CDR3 loop is CASSIEDRGFYEQYF. The CDR3 DNA follows: TGTGCCAGTAGTATCGAGGACAGGGGGTTCTACGAGCAGTACTTC. Supplemented by reference TRBV19 and TRBJ2-7, the full variable domain reads DGGITQSPKYLFRKEGQNVTLSCEQNLNHDAMYWYRQDPGQGLRLIYYSQIVNDFQKGDIAEGYSVSREKKESFPLTVTSAQKNPTAFYLCASSIEDRGFYEQYFGPGTRLTVT.

This chain joins TRBV9 and TRBJ1-1; weak D call: TRBD1 (5 bases). The germline gives CDR1 SGDLS, CDR2 YYNGEE. This CDR3 comprises 15 residues. Trimming shortened V by 3 bases and J by 1 base, and 13 bases separated the two germline ends. The chain's CDR3 is CASSAHTGQNTEAFF. The CDR3 DNA is TGTGCCAGCAGCGCTCACACAGGCCAGAACACTGAAGCTTTCTTT.

The V and J genes are TRBV30 and TRBJ2-7; 7 bases align to TRBD1. In germline, CDR1 is GTSNPN, CDR2 SVGIG (reference sequence). The ends lost 0 bases at V and 3 bases at J; junction bases unmatched: 5. There are 14 residues in the CDR3. CDR3 amino acids: CAWSVASGGYEQYF. The CDR3 bases are TGTGCCTGGAGTGTAGCGTCAGGGGGCTACGAGCAGTACTTC.

The V call is TRBV9, the J call TRBJ2-7, with a possible D match to TRBD1 (6 bases). This CDR3 contains 15 residues. The germline CDR1 and CDR2 sequences are SGDLS and YYNGEE. V shed 2 bases and J shed 4 bases, with 16 bases lying between them. CDR3 coding DNA: TGTGCCAGCAGCGTTGGGGGAACAGGGCGGTACGAGCAGTACTTC. It is translated as CASSVGGTGRYEQYF.

This clone was detected a few times. The gene calls are TRBV7-3 and TRBJ2-2; 12 nucleotides align to TRBD2. Looked up from germline, CDR1 is SGHTA and CDR2 is FQGTGA. The CDR3 length is 14 residues. V shed 2 bases, J shed 12 bases, and the junction held 4 bases outside the gene matches. The DNA for the CDR3 is TGTGCCAGCAGCTTAGGCCTAGCGGGGGGGCAGCTGTTTTTT. Translating it yields CASSLGLAGGQLFF.

This clone turned up a few times. The chain uses TRBV4-2 and TRBJ2-2; the D call may be TRBD1 or TRBD2 (5 bases each). The CDR3 runs 13 residues. CDR1 is LGHNA, CDR2 YNFKEQ, per germline. V gave up 7 bases and J gave up 5 bases, with 11 bases separating them. The CDR3 region has the DNA TGTGCCAGCAATTTGTGGGGGACCGGGGAGCTGTTTTTT. Amino acids: CASNLWGTGELFF.

This clone qualifies as medium-sized. The chain links TRBV14 to TRBJ1-2; unclear D gene. CDR3 size: 16 residues. The V gene lost 0 bases and the J gene lost 5 bases, with 16 bases spanning the gap. Germline values: CDR1 SGHDN, CDR2 FVKESK. The chain's CDR3 is CASSQDLLAPLYGYTF. CDR3 nucleotides: TGTGCCAGCAGCCAAGATCTATTGGCTCCTTTATATGGCTACACCTTC.

The CDR3 DNA is TGTGCCAGCAGTATGAGGGGAATGAGCAATCAGCCCCAGCATTTT. It encodes CASSMRGMSNQPQHF. The rearrangement joins TRBV6-1 to TRBJ1-5, with a tentative D call TRBD1 (5 bases). This CDR3 is 15 amino acids long. Germline V lookup: CDR1 MNHNS, CDR2 SASEGT. The V end was cut by 5 bases, the J end by 1 base, with 12 bases between.